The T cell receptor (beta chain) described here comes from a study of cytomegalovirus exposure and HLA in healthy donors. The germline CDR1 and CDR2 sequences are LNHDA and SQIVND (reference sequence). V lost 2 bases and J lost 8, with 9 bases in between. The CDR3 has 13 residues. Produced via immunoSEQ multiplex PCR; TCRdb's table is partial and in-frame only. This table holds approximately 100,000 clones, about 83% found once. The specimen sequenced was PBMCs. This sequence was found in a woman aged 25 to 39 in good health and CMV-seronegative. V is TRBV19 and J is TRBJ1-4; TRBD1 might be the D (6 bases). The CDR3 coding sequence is TGTGCCAGTAGTATAAGGGGGAAGGAAAAACTGTTTTTT. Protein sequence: CASSIRGKEKLFF.